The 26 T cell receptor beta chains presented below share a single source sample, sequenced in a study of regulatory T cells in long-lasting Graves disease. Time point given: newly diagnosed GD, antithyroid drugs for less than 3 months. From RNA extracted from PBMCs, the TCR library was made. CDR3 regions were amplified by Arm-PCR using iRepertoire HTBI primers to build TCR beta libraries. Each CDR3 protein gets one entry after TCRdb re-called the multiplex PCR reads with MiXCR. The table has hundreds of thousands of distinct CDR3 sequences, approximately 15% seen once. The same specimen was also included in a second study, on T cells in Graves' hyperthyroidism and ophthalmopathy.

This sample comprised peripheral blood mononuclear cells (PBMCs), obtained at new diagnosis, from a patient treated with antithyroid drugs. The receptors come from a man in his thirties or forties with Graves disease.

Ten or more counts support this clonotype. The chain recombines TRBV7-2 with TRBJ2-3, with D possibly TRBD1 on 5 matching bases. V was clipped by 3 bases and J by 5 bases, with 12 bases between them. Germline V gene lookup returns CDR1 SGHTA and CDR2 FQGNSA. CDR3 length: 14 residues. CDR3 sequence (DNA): TGTGCCAGCAGCTTCGGTGGGGCCGAAGATACGCAGTATTTT. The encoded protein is CASSFGGAEDTQYF.

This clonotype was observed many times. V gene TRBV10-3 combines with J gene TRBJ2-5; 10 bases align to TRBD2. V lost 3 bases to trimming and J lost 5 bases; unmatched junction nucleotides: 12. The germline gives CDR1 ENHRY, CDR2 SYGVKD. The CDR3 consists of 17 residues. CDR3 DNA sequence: TGTGCCATCAGTGATGTAAGGGAGCGGGAGGGCGGGGAGACCCAGTACTTC. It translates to CAISDVREREGGETQYF.

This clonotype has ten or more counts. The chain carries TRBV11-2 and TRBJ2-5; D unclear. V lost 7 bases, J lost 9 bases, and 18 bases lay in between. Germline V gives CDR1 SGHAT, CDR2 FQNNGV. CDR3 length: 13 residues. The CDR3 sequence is CASIEVGRGAQYF. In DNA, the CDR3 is TGTGCCAGCATCGAGGTTGGCAGAGGAGCCCAGTACTTC.

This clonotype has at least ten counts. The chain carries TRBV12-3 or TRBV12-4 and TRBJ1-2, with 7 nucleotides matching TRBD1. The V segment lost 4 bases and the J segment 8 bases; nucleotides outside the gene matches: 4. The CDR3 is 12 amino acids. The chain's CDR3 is CASSSNRGGYTF. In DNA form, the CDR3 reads TGTGCCAGCAGTTCCAACAGGGGAGGCTACACCTTC.

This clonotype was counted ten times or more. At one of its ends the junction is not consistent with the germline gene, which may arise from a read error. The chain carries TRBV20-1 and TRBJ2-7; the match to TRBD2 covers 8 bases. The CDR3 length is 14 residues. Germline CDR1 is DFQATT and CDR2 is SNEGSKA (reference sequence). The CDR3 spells CSARDVLAGRERYF. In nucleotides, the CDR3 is TGCAGTGCTAGAGATGTCTTAGCGGGAAGGGAGCGGTACTTC.

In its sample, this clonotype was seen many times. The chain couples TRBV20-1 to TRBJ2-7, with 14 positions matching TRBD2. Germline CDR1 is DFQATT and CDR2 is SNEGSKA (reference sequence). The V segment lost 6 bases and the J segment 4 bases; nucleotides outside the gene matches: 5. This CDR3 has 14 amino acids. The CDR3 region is CSARLAGGPYEQYF. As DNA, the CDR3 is TGCAGTGCGCGACTAGCGGGAGGGCCTTACGAGCAGTACTTC.

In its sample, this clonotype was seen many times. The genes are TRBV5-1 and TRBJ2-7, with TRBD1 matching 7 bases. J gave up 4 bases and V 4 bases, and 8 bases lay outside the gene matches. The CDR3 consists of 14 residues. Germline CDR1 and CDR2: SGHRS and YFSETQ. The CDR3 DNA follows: TGCGCCAGCAGCCTGACAGGGAGTATGTACGAGCAGTACTTC. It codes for CASSLTGSMYEQYF.

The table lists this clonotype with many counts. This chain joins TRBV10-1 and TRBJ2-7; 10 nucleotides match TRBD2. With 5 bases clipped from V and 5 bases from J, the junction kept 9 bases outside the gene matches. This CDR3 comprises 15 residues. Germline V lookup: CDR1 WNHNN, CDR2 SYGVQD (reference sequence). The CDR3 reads CASSRSGRATNEQYF. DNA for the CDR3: TGCGCCAGCAGTCGAAGCGGGAGGGCCACGAACGAGCAGTACTTC.

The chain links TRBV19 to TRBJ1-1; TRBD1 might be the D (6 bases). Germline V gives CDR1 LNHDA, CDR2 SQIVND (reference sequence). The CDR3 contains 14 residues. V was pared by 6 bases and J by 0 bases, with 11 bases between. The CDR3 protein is CASRRTGLNTEAFF. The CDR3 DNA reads TGTGCCAGTAGAAGAACAGGGTTGAACACTGAAGCTTTCTTT.

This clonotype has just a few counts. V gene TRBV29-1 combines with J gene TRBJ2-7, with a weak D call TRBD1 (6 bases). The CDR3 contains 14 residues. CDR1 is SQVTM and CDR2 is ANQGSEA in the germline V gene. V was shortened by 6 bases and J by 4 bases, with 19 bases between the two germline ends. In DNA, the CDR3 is TGCAGCGTACGCCAAACCGGGACAACTTACGAGCAGTACTTC. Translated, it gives CSVRQTGTTYEQYF.

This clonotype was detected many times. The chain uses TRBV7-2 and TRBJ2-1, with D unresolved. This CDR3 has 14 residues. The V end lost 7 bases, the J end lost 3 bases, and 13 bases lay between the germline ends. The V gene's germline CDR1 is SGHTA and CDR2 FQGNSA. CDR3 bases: TGTGCCAGCACTCTCCCTTTAATCTACAATGAGCAGTTCTTC. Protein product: CASTLPLIYNEQFF.

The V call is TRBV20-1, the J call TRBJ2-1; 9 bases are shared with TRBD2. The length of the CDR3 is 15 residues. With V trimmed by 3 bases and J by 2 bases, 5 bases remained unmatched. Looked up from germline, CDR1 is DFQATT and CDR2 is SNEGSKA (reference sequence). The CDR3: CSASSSGAPYNEQFF. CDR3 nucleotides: TGCAGTGCTAGTTCTAGCGGGGCCCCCTACAATGAGCAGTTCTTC.

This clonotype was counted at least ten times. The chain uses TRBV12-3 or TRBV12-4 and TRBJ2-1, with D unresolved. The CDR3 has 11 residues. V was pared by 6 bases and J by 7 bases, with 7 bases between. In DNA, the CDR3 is TGTGCCAGCAGCCGTGCAAATGAGCAGTTCTTC. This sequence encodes CASSRANEQFF.

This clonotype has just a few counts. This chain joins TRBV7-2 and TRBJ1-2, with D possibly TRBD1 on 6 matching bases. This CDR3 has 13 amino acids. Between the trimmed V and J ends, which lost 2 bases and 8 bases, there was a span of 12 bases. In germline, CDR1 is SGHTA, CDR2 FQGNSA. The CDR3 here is CASSLLTGQGYTF. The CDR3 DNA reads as TGTGCCAGCAGCTTACTCACAGGGCAGGGCTACACCTTC. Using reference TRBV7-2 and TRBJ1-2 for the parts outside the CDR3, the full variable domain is GAGVSQSPSNKVTEKGKDVELRCDPISGHTALYWYRQSLGQGLEFLIYFQGNSAPDKSGLPSDRFSAERTGGSVSTLTIQRTQQEDSAVYLCASSLLTGQGYTFGSGTRLTVV.

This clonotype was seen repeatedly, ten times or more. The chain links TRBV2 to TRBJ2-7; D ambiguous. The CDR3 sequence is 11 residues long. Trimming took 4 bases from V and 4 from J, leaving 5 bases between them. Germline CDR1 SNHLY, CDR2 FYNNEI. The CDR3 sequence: CASSAWYEQYF. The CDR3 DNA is TGTGCCAGCAGTGCCTGGTACGAGCAGTACTTC.

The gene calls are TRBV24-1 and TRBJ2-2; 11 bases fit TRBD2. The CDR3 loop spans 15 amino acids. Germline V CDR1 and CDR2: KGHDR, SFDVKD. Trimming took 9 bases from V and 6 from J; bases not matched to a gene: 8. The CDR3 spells CATEIAGGPAGELFF. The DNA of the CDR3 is TGTGCCACCGAGATAGCGGGAGGGCCAGCCGGGGAGCTGTTTTTT.

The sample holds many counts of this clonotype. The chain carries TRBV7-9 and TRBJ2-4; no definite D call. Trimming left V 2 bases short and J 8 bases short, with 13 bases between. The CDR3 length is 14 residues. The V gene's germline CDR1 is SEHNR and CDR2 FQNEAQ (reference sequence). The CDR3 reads CASSLNSPRDIQYF. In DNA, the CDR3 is TGTGCCAGCAGCTTAAATAGTCCGCGAGACATTCAGTACTTC.

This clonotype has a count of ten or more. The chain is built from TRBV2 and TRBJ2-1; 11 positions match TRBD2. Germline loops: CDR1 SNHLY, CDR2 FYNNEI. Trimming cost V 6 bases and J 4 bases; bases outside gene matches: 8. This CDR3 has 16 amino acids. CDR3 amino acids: CASRILAGGRYNEQFF. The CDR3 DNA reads TGTGCCAGCAGGATTTTAGCGGGAGGGCGTTACAATGAGCAGTTCTTC. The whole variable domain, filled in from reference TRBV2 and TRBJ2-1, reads EPEVTQTPSHQVTQMGQEVILRCVPISNHLYFYWYRQILGQKVEFLVSFYNNEISEKSEIFDDQFSVERPDGSNFTLKIRSTKLEDSAMYFCASRILAGGRYNEQFFGPGTRLTVL.

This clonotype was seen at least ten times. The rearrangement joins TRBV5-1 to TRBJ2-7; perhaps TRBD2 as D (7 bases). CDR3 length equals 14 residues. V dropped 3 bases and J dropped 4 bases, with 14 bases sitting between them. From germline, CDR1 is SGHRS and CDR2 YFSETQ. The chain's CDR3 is CASSSNGGQYEQYF. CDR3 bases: TGCGCCAGCAGCTCGAACGGGGGGCAGTACGAGCAGTACTTC.

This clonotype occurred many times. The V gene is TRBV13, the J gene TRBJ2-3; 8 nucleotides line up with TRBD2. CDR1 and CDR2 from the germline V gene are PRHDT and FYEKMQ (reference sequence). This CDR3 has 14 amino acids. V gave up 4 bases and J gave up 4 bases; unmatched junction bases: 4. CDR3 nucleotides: TGTGCCAGCAGCTCCCGGACTAGCTCAGATACGCAGTATTTT. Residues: CASSSRTSSDTQYF.

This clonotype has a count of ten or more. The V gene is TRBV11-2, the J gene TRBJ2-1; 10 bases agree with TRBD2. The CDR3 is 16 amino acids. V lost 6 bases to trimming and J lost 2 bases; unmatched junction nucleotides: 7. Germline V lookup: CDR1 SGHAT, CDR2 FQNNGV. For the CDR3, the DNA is TGTGCCAGCAGATTAAGCGGGAGGGCTACCTACAATGAGCAGTTCTTC. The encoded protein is CASRLSGRATYNEQFF.

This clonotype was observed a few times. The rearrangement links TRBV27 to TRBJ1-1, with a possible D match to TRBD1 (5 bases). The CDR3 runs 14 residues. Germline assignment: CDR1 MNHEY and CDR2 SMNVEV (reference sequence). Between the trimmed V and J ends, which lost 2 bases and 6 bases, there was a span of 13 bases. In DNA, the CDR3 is TGTGCCAGCAGTTTAGGTTGGGGCCGCTCTGAAGCTTTCTTT. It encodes CASSLGWGRSEAFF.

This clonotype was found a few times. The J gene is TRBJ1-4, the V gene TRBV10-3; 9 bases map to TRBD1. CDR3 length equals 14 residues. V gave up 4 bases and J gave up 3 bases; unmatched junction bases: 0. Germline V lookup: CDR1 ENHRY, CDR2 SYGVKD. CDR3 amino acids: CAISGTGANEKLFF. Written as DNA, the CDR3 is TGTGCCATCAGTGGGACAGGGGCTAATGAAAAACTGTTTTTT.

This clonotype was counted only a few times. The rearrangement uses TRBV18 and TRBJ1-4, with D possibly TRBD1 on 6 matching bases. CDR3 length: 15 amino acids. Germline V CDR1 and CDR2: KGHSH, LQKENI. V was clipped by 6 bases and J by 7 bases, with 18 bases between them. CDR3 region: CASSPALGGREKLFF. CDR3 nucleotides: TGTGCCAGCTCCCCTGCCTTGGGGGGGCGTGAAAAACTGTTTTTT.

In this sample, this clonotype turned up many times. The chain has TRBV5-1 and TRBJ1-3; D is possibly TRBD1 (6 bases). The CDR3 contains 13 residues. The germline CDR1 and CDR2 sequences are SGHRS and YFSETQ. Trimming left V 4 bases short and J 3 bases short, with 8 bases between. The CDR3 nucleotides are TGCGCCAGCAGCATCAGGGGTGGAAACACCATATATTTT. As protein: CASSIRGGNTIYF.

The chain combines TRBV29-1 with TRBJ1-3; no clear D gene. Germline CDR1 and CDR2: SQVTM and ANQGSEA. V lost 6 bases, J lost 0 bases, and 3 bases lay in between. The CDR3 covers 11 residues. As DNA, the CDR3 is TGCAGCGTCCTCTCTGGAAACACCATATATTTT. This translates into CSVLSGNTIYF.